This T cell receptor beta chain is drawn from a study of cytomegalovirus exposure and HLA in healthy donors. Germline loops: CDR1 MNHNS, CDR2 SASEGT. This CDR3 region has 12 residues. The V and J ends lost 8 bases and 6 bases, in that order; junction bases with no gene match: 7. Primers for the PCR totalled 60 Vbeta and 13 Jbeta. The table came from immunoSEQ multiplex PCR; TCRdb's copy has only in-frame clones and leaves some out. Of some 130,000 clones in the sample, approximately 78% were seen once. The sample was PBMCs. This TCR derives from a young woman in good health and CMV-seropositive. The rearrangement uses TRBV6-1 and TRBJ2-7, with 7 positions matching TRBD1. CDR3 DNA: TGTGCCAGCGGCGACAGGGTAGGCGAGCAGTACTTC. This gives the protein CASGDRVGEQYF.